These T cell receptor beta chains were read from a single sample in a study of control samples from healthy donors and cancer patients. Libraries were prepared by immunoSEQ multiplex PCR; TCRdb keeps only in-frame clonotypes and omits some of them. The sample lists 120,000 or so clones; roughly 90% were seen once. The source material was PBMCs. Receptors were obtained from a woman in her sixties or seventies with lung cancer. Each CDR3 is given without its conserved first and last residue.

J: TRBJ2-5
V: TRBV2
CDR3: ASSLDRDWQTQY

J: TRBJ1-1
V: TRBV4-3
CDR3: ASSQDRRGSAEAF

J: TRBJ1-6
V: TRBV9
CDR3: ASSVEGARSSPLH

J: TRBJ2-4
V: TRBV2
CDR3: ASSDRRAKNIQY

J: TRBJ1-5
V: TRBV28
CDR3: ASSSPLRVGNQPQH

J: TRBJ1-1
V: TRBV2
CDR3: ASGLGQLNTEAF

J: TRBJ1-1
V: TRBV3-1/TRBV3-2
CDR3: ASSRTEMNTEAF

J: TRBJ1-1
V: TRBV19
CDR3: ASSTDTYTEAF

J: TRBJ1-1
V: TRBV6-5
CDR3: ASTDRGTGNTEAF

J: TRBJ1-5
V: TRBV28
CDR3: ASSPLGQGSNQPQH

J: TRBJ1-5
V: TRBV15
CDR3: ATSRQGNDQPQH

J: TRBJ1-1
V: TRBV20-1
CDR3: SVQGRPEAF

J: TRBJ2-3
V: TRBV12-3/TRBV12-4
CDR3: ASSFLGTDTQY

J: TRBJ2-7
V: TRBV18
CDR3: ASSPGQRVLYEQY

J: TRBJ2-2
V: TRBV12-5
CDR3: ASGLGGARSGELF

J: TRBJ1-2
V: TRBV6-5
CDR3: ASRPGQTNGYT

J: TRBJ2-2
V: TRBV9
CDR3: ASSSPRDKPNTGELF

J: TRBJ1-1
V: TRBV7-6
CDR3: ASSAEGLAVYTEAF

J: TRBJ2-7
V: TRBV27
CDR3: ASRELIGTGVYEQY

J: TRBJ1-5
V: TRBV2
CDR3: ASRGQEGNQPQH

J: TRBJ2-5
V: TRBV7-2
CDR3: ASRTGFGETQY

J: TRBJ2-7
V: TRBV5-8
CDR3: ASRTLAASYEQY

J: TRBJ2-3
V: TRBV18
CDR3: ASSPTRAASTDTQY

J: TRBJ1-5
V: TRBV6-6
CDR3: ASAIGQTNQPQH

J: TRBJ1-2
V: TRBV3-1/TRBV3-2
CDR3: ASSQGANYGYT

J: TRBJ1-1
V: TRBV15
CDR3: ATSRVGAPAGTEAF

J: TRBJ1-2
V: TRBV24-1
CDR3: ATSDSDLYGYT

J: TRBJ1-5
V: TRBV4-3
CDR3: ASSQDRDQPQH

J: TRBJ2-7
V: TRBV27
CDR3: ASSLSRQGKNYEQY

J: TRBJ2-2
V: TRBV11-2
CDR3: ASSSKNRVVPGELF

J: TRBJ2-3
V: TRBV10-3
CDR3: AISEPKGATDTQY

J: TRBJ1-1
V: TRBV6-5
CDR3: ASNGKTGQAF

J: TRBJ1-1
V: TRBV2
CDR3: ARRQVPAEAF

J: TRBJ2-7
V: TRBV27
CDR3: ASSTRGQGAYEQY

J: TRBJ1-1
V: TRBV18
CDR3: ASSPAGQGVRVGEAF

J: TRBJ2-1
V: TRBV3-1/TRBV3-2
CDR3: ASSQGLAGGYYNEQF

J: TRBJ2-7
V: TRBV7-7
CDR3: ASSLGQDSYEQY

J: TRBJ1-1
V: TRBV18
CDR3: ASSPDQNTEAF

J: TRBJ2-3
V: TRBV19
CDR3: ASSISSGSEQY

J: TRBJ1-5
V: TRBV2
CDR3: ASSEGRDQPQH

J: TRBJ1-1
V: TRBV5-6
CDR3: ASSWGPSEGANTEAF

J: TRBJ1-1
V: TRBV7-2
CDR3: ASSPLGKGAF